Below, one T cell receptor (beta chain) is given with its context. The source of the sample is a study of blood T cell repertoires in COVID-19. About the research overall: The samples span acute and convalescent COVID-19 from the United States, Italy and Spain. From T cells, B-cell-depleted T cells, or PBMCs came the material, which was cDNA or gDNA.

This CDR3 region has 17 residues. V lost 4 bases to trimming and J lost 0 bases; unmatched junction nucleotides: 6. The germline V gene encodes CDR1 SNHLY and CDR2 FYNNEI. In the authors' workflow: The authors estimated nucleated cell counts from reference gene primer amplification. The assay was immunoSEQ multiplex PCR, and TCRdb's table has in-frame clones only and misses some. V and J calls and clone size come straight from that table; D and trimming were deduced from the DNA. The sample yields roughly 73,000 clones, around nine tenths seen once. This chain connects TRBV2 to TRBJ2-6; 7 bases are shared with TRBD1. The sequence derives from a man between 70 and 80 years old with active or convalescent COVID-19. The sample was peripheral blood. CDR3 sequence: CASSGDSFSSGANVLTF. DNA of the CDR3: TGTGCCAGCAGTGGGGACAGTTTTTCCTCTGGGGCCAACGTCCTGACTTTC. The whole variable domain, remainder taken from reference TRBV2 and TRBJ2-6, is EPEVTQTPSHQVTQMGQEVILRCVPISNHLYFYWYRQILGQKVEFLVSFYNNEISEKSEIFDDQFSVERPDGSNFTLKIRSTKLEDSAMYFCASSGDSFSSGANVLTFGAGSRLTVL.